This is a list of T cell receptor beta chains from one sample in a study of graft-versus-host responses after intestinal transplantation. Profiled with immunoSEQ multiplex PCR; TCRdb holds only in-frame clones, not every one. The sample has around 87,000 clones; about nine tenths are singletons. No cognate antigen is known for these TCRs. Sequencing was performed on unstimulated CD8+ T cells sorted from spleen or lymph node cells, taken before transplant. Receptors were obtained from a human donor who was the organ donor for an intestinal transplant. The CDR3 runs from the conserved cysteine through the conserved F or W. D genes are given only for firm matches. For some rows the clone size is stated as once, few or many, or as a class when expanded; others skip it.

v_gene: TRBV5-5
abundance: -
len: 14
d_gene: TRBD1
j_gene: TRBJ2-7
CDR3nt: TGTGCCAGCAGCCCGGGGACAGGGAACTACGAGCAGTACTTC
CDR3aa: CASSPGTGNYEQYF

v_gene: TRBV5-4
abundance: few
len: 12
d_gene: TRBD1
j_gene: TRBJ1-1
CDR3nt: TGTGCCAGCAGCTTGTGGGACAGGGATGCTTTCTTT
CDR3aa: CASSLWDRDAFF

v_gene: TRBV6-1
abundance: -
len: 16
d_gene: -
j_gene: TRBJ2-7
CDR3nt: TGTGCCAGCAGTGAAGCCACCTACTATGACCCCTACGAGCAGTACTTC
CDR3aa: CASSEATYYDPYEQYF

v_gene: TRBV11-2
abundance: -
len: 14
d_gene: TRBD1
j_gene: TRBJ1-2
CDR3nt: TGTGCCAGCAGCTCCGACAGGGAAAGCTATGGCTACACCTTC
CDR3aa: CASSSDRESYGYTF

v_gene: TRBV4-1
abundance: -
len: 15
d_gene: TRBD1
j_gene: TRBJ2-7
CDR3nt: TGCGCCAGCAGGCCCGAGACAGGGGGTTCTTACGAGCAGTACTTC
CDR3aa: CASRPETGGSYEQYF

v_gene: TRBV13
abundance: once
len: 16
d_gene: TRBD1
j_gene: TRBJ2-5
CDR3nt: TGTGCCAGCAGCCCGACGGGGACAGGGGGTTTAGAGACCCAGTACTTC
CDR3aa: CASSPTGTGGLETQYF

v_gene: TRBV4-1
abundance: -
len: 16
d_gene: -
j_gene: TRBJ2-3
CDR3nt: TGCGCCAGCAGCCAAGTAGGAGGGGTTGGCACAGATACGCAGTATTTT
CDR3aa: CASSQVGGVGTDTQYF

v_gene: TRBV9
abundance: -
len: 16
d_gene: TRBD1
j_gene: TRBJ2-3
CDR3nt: TGTGCCAGCAGCCCATGGGACAGGGGAAGCACAGATACGCAGTATTTT
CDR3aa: CASSPWDRGSTDTQYF

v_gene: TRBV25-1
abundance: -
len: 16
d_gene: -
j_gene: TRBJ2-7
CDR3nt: TGTGCCAGCAGTGATTCCTCATCCAGGGGAACCTACGAGCAGTACTTC
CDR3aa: CASSDSSSRGTYEQYF

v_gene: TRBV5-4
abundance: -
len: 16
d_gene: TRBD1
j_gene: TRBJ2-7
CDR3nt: TGTGCCAGCAGCAACCCGGACAGGGAACCTCCCTACGAGCAGTACTTC
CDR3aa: CASSNPDREPPYEQYF

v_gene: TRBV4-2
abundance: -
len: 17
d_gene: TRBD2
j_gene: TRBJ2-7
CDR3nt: TGTGCCAGCAGCCACGGACTAGCGGGGGGCGTCGCCTACGAGCAGTACTTC
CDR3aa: CASSHGLAGGVAYEQYF

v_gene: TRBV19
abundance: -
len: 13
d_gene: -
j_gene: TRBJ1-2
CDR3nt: TGTGCCAGTAGTATACCCCCTGCAGGTGGCTACACCTTC
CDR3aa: CASSIPPAGGYTF

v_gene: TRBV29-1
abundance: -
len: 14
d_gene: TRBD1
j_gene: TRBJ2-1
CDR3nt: TGCAGCGTTGAGGGGGACAGGTCCTACAATGAGCAGTTCTTC
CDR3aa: CSVEGDRSYNEQFF

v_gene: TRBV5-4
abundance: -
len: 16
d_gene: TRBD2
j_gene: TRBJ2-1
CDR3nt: TGTGCCAGCAGCTTTCGACTAGCGGGCGCCAAGAATGAGCAGTTCTTC
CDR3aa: CASSFRLAGAKNEQFF